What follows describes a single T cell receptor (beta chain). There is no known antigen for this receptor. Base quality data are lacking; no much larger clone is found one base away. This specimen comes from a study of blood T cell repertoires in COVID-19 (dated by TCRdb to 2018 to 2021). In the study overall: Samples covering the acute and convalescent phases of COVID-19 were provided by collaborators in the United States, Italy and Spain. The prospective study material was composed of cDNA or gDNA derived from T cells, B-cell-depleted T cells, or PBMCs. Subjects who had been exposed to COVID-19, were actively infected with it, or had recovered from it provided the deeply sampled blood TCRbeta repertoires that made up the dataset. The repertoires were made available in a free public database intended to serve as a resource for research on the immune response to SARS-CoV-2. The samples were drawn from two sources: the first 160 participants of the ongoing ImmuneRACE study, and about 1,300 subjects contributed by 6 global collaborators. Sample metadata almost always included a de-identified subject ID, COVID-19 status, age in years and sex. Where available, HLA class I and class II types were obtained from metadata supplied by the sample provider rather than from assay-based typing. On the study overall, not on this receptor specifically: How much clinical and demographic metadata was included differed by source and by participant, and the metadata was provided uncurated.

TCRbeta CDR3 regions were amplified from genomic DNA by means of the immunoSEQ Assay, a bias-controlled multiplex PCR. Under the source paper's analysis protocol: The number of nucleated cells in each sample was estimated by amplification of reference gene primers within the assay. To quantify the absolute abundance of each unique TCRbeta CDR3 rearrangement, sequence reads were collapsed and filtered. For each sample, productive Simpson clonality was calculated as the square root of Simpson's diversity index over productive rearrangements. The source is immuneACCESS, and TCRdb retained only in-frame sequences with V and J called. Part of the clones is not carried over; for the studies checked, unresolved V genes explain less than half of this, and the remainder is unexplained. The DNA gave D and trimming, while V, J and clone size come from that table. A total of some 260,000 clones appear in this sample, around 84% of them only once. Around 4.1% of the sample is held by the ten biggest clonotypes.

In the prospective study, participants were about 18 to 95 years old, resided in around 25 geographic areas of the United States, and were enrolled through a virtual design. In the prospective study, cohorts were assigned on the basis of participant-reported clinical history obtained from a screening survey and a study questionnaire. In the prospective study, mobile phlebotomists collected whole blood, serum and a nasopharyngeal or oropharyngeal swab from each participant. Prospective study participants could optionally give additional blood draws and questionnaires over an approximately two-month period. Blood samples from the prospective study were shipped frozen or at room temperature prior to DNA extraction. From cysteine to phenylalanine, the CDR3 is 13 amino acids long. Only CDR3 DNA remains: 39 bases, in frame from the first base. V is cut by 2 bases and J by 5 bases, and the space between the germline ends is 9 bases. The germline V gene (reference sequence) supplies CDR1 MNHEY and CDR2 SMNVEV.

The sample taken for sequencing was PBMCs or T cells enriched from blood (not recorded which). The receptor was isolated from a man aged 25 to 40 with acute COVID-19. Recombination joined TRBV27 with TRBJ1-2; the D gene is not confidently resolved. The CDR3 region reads CASSLGRVYGYTF. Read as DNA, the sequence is TGTGCCAGCAGTTTAGGCCGGGTATATGGCTACACCTTC.